Following are 15 T cell receptor beta chains from one sample sequenced in a study of cytomegalovirus exposure and HLA in healthy donors. In the PCR, 60 Vbeta and 13 Jbeta primers were used. Sequenced by immunoSEQ multiplex PCR; TCRdb stores in-frame clones only, minus some. There are roughly 100,000 clones in the sample; over 65% occur only once, and 7% to 10% lies in the top ten. Sequenced: PBMCs. The receptors originated from a man aged 35 to 55 in good health and CMV-seropositive.

The V gene is TRBV7-3, the J gene TRBJ2-2; 8 nucleotides align to TRBD1. Germline V gene sequence: CDR1 SGHTA, CDR2 FQGTGA. V lost 2 bases, J lost 1 base, and 9 bases stayed unmatched. This CDR3 spans 18 amino acids. The CDR3 nucleotides are TGTGCCAGCAGCTTAGGACAGGGAATTATGGGGAACACCGGGGAGCTGTTTTTT. Translated: CASSLGQGIMGNTGELFF.

There are a few counts of this clone. The chain is built from TRBV9 and TRBJ2-5; 8 bases map to TRBD2. Per germline, CDR1 SGDLS and CDR2 YYNGEE. The CDR3 has 13 amino acids. V shed 7 bases, J shed 5 bases, and the junction held 7 bases outside the gene matches. CDR3 region: CASGTGGRETQYF. Here the CDR3 DNA reads TGTGCCAGCGGAACGGGAGGGAGGGAGACCCAGTACTTC.

The V call is TRBV28, the J call TRBJ1-1, with 8 bases aligning to TRBD1. Germline CDR1 is MDHEN and CDR2 is SYDVKM. The CDR3 is 20 residues long. The trim removed 2 bases at V and 1 base at J, leaving 18 bases unmatched. The chain's CDR3 is CASSLAPGQGGPDRNTEAFF. CDR3 DNA sequence: TGTGCCAGCAGTTTAGCCCCTGGACAGGGCGGACCTGATAGGAACACTGAAGCTTTCTTT.

J is TRBJ2-3 and V is TRBV14; TRBD1 might be the D (5 bases). The V gene lost 4 bases and the J gene lost 1 base, with 15 bases spanning the gap. The length of the CDR3 is 16 residues. Germline values: CDR1 SGHDN, CDR2 FVKESK. As DNA, the CDR3 is TGTGCCAGCAGCCCCGGCGTGAAGGGGCGCACAGATACGCAGTATTTT. Translated, it gives CASSPGVKGRTDTQYF. Full variable domain (remainder filled in from reference TRBV14 and TRBJ2-3): EAGVTQFPSHSVIEKGQTVTLRCDPISGHDNLYWYRRVMGKEIKFLLHFVKESKQDESGMPNNRFLAERTGGTYSTLKVQPAELEDSGVYFCASSPGVKGRTDTQYFGPGTRLTVL.

The gene calls are TRBV7-6 and TRBJ2-1; unclear D gene. The CDR3 spans 13 residues. With 1 base removed from V and 6 bases from J, the gap between germline ends came to 7 bases. The V gene's germline CDR1 is SGHVS and CDR2 FNYEAQ. The DNA for the CDR3 is TGTGCCAGCAGCTTAGGACACCCCAATGAGCAGTTCTTC. Its protein is CASSLGHPNEQFF.

This clone turned up a few times. The chain joins TRBV6-1 to TRBJ2-3, with 9 bases aligning to TRBD1. From germline, CDR1 is MNHNS and CDR2 SASEGT. The CDR3 length is 16 residues. The ends lost 1 base at V and 0 bases at J; junction bases unmatched: 2. The CDR3 DNA sequence: TGTGCCAGCAGTGAAGGTGGACAGGGGAGCACAGATACGCAGTATTTT. This codes for CASSEGGQGSTDTQYF.

Regarding this clone: Different DNA sequences within this sample yield the same CDR3. The gene calls are TRBV4-1 and TRBJ2-1; 9 bases match TRBD2. The CDR3 has 16 residues. Germline trimming cut 1 base from V and 4 bases from J; bases unmatched to any gene: 5. CDR1 and CDR2 from the germline V gene are MGHRA and YSYEKL. CDR3 in DNA: TGCGCCAGCAGCCAAGTCCGACTAGCGGTATACAATGAGCAGTTCTTC. Translating gives CASSQVRLAVYNEQFF.

This clone was seen a few times. This CDR3 reads CASTPTGGLTEAFF. The CDR3 DNA sequence: TGTGCCAGTACTCCGACAGGGGGCCTGACTGAAGCTTTCTTT. The rearrangement joins TRBV19 to TRBJ1-1; 10 bases map to TRBD1. V dropped 7 bases and J dropped 5; count of bases not matched to a gene: 7. Per the germline V gene, CDR1 is LNHDA and CDR2 is SQIVND (reference sequence). The CDR3 sequence is 14 residues long.

The rearrangement uses TRBV6-5 and TRBJ2-3, with 8 positions matching TRBD2. The CDR3 has 14 residues. After removal of 7 bases from V and 2 bases from J, the junction contained 5 bases not matched to a gene. From germline, CDR1 is MNHEY and CDR2 SVGAGI. The CDR3 reads CASTQAGVTDTQYF. Here the CDR3 DNA reads TGTGCCAGCACCCAAGCGGGAGTCACAGATACGCAGTATTTT.

Here the CDR3 reads CASTKREGLETQYF. CDR3 nucleotides: TGTGCCAGTACCAAGCGGGAGGGCCTAGAGACCCAGTACTTC. The V call is TRBV28, the J call TRBJ2-5; 10 bases are shared with TRBD2. The CDR3 spans 14 residues. The junction had 8 bases not matched to a gene; V was cut back by 9 bases and J by 4 bases. Germline V lookup: CDR1 MDHEN, CDR2 SYDVKM. Looking up the rest from reference TRBV28 and TRBJ2-5 gives the full variable domain: DVKVTQSSRYLVKRTGEKVFLECVQDMDHENMFWYRQDPGLGLRLIYFSYDVKMKEKGDIPEGYSVSREKKERFSLILESASTNQTSMYLCASTKREGLETQYFGPGTRLLVL.

This clone appeared once. This sequence joins TRBV6-1 and TRBJ1-6; TRBD1 is a possible D gene (5 bases). V lost 1 base to trimming and J lost 7 bases, with 8 bases between them. Germline CDR1 MNHNS, CDR2 SASEGT. The CDR3 contains 14 residues. This CDR3 is CASSEVQGNSPLHF. As DNA, the CDR3 is TGTGCCAGCAGTGAAGTCCAGGGCAATTCACCCCTCCACTTT.

J is TRBJ2-5 and V is TRBV30, with no clear D. This CDR3 is 13 amino acids long. The V gene's germline CDR1 is GTSNPN and CDR2 SVGIG (reference sequence). Trimming stripped 0 bases from V and 2 bases from J, with 7 bases between. Here the CDR3 DNA reads TGTGCCTGGAGTGTAAGAGTACAAGAGACCCAGTACTTC. It encodes CAWSVRVQETQYF.

This chain links TRBV18 with TRBJ1-2; D might be TRBD1 (6 bases). Germline-derived CDR1 and CDR2 are KGHSH and LQKENI. The CDR3 is 16 amino acids. The V gene lost 3 bases and the J gene lost 8 bases, with 22 bases spanning the gap. CDR3 region: CASSPGAGGRESGYTF. The CDR3, as DNA: TGTGCCAGCTCACCGGGCGCGGGGGGGCGCGAAAGCGGCTACACCTTC.

The genes are TRBV6-5 and TRBJ1-1; no reliable D call. V lost 2 bases and J 5 bases, leaving 12 bases between the germline ends. Germline CDR1 MNHEY, CDR2 SVGAGI. The CDR3 extends over 14 amino acids. Written as DNA, the CDR3 is TGTGCCAGCAGTTACCAGGTCCTTGGGACTGAAGCTTTCTTT. It yields the protein CASSYQVLGTEAFF.

The V call is TRBV10-3, the J call TRBJ2-7, with D maybe TRBD1 (5 bases). V shed 2 bases and J shed 3 bases, with 8 bases lying between them. Germline CDR1 and CDR2: ENHRY and SYGVKD. CDR3 size: 13 residues. CDR3 bases: TGTGCCATCAGTGAGAGAACAGGCTACGAGCAGTACTTC. Its translation is CAISERTGYEQYF.